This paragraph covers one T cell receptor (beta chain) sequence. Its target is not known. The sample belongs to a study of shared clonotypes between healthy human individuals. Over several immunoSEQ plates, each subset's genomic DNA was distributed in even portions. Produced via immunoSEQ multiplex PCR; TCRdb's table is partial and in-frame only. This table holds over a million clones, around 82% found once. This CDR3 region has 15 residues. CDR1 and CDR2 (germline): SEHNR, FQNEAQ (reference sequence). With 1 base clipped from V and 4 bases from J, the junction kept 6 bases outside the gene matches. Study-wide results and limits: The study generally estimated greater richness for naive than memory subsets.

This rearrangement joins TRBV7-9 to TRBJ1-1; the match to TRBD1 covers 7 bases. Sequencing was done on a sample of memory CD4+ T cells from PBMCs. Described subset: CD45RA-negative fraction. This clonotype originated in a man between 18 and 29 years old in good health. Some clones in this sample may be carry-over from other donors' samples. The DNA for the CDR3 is TGTGCCAGCAGCTTAGTGCAGGGGGATGTCACTGAAGCTTTCTTT. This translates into CASSLVQGDVTEAFF.